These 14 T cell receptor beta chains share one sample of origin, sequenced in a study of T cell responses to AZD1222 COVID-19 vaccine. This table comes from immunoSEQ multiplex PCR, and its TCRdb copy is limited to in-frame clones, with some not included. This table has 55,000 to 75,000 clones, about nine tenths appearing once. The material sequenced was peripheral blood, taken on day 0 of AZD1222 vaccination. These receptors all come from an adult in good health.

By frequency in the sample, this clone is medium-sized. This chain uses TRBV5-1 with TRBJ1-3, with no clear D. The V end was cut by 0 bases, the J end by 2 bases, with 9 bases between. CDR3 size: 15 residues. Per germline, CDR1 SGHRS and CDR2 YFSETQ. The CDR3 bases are TGCGCCAGCAGCTTGGGGGCAGACCCTGGAAACACCATATATTTT. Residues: CASSLGADPGNTIYF. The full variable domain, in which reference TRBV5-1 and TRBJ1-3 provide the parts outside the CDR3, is KAGVTQTPRYLIKTRGQQVTLSCSPISGHRSVSWYQQTPGQGLQFLFEYFSETQRNKGNFPGRFSGRQFSNSRSEMNVSTLELGDSALYLCASSLGADPGNTIYFGEGSWLTVV.

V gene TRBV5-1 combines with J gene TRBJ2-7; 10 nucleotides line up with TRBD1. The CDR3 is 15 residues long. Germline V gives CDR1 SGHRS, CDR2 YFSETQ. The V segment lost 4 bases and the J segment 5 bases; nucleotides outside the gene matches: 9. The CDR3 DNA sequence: TGCGCCAGCAGCCGCTGGACAGGGGGAATGGACGAGCAGTACTTC. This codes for CASSRWTGGMDEQYF.

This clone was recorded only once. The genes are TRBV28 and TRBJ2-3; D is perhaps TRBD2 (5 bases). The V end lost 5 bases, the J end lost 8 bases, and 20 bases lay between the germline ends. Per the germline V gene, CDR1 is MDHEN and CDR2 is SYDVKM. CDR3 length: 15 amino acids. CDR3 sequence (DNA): TGTGCCAGCAGTCCAGCGGAGTCCGTACGGAGTACGCAGTATTTT. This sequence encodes CASSPAESVRSTQYF.

This chain's CDR3 is CASSLRLVSSYNEQFF. In DNA, the CDR3 is TGCGCCAGCAGCCTCAGACTAGTTTCCTCCTACAATGAGCAGTTCTTC. The chain links TRBV4-3 to TRBJ2-1; weak D call: TRBD2 (6 bases). Germline CDR1 is LGHNA and CDR2 is YSLEER. The length of the CDR3 is 16 residues. The ends were cut back, 4 bases at V and 0 bases at J, with 13 bases in the middle.

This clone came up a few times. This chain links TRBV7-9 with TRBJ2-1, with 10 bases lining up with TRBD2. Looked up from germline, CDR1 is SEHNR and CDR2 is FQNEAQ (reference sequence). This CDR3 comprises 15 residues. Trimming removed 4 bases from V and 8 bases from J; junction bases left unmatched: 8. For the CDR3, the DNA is TGTGCCAGCAGCTCGGAAGCGGGAGGGCCCGATGAGCAGTTCTTC. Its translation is CASSSEAGGPDEQFF. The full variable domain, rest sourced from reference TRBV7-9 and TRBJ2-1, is DTGVSQNPRHKITKRGQNVTFRCDPISEHNRLYWYRQTLGQGPEFLTYFQNEAQLEKSRLLSDRFSAERPKGSFSTLEIQRTEQGDSAMYLCASSSEAGGPDEQFFGPGTRLTVL.

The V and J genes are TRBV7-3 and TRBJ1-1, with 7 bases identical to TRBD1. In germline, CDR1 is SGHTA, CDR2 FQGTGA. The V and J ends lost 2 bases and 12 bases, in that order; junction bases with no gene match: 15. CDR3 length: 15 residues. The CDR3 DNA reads TGTGCCAGCAGCTTATGGTCAGGGGGAGCGCTGAGCCCTTTCTTT. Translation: CASSLWSGGALSPFF.

The CDR3 DNA is TGTGCCAGCAGCTTGGCCGCGTTGGGGGGCTACGAGCAGTACTTC. It encodes CASSLAALGGYEQYF. The chain is built from TRBV5-4 and TRBJ2-7; tentatively, D is TRBD2 (6 bases). Looked up from germline, CDR1 is SGHNT and CDR2 is YYREEE (reference sequence). V was clipped by 0 bases and J by 3 bases, with 13 bases between them. The CDR3 has 15 residues.

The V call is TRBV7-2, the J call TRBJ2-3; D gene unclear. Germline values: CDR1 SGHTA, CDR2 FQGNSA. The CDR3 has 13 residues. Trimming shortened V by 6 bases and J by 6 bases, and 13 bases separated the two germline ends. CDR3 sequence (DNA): TGTGCCAGCAGTCTCAAGGTGGGCGATACGCAGTATTTT. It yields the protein CASSLKVGDTQYF.

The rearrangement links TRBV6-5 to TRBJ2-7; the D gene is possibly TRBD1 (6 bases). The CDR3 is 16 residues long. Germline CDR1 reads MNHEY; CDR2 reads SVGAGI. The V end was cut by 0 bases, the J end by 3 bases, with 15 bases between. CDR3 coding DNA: TGTGCCAGCAGTTACTCGACAGGCCCGATGGGCTACGAGCAGTACTTC. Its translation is CASSYSTGPMGYEQYF.

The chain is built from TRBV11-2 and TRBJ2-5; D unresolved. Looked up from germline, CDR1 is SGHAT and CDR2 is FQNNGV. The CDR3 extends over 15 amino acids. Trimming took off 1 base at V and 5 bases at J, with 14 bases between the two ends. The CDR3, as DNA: TGTGCCAGCAGCTTAGGTCCCGGTCATGGGGAGACCCAGTACTTC. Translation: CASSLGPGHGETQYF. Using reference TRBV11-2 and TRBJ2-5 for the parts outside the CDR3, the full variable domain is EAGVAQSPRYKIIEKRQSVAFWCNPISGHATLYWYQQILGQGPKLLIQFQNNGVVDDSQLPKDRFSAERLKGVDSTLKIQPAKLEDSAVYLCASSLGPGHGETQYFGPGTRLLVL.

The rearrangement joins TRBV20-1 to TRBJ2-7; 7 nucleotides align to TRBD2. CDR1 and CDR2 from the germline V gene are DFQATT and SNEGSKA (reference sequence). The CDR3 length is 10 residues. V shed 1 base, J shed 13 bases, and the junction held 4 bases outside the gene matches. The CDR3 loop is CSARGTRDYF. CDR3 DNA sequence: TGCAGTGCTAGAGGGACTAGGGACTACTTC.

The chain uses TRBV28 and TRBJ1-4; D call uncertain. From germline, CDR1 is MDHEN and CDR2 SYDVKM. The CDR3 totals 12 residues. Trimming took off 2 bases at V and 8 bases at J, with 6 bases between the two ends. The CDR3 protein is CASSLGEEKLFF. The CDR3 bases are TGTGCCAGCAGTTTAGGGGAGGAAAAACTGTTTTTT.

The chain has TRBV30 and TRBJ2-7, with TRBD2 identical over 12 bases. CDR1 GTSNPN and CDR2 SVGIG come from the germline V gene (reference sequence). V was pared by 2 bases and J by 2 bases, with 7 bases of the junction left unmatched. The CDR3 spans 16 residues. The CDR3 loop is CAWSPKLAGGTYEQYF. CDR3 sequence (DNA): TGTGCCTGGAGTCCGAAACTAGCGGGAGGAACCTACGAGCAGTACTTC.

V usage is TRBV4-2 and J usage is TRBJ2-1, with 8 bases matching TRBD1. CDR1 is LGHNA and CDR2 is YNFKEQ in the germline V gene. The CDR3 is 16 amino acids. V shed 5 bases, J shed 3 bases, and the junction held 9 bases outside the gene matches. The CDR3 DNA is TGTGCCAGCAGCGATCCCTCGACAGGGGACTACAATGAGCAGTTCTTC. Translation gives CASSDPSTGDYNEQFF.